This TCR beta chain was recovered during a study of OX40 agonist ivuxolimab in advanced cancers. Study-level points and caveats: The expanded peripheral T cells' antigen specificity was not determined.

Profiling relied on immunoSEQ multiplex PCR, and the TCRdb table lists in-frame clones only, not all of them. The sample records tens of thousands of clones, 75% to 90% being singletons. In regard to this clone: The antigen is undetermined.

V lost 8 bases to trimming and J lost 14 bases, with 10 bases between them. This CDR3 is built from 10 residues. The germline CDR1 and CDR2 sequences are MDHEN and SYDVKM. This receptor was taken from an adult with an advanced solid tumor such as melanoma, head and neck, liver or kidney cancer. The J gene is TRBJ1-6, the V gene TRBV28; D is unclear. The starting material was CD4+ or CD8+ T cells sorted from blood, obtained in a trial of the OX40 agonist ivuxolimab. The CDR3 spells CASWSGALHF. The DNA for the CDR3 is TGTGCCAGCTGGAGCGGAGCCCTCCACTTT.